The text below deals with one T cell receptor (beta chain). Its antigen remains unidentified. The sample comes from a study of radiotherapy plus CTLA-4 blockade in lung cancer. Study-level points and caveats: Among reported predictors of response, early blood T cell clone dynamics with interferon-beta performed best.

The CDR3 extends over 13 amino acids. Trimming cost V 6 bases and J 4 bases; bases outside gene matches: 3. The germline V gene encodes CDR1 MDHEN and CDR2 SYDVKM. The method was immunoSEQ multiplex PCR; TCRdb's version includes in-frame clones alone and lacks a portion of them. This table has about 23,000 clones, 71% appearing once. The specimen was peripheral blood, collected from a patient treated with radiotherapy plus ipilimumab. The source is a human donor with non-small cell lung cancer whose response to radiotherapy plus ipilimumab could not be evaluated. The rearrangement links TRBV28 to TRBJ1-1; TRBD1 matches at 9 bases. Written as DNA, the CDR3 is TGTGCCAGCAGCCGGGACAGGGTCACTGAAGCTTTCTTT. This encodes CASSRDRVTEAFF.